The 18 T cell receptor beta chains below come from one sample, sequenced in a study of CD8+CD57+ T cells in acquired aplastic anemia (dated by TCRdb to 2017 to 2018). Sequencer: Illumina HiSeq 2000. Genomic DNA was used as template for profiling of TCR beta VDJ combinations and CDR3 sequences. TCRdb reprocessed the public reads (quality trimming at Q25 with fastp, clone calling with MiXCR) and kept in-frame beta chains. Each entry merges the rows of one CDR3 protein and shows their most common DNA and genes. For this sample there are hundreds of thousands of distinct CDR3 sequences; 50% to 65% appear just once. The ten largest make up 1.3% of the sample. Expansion of CD8+CD57+ cells had been shown by flow cytometry in the patients chosen for sequencing. The specimen was sorted CD4+, CD8+, or CD8+CD57+ T cells (not recorded which) from PBMCs. Source of these receptors: a human donor with aplastic anemia.

This clonotype came up many times. V gene TRBV6-4 combines with J gene TRBJ1-2; D gene uncertain. V was shortened by 3 bases and J by 4 bases, with 9 bases between the two germline ends. Germline V gene sequence: CDR1 MRHNA, CDR2 SNTAGT. The CDR3 has 13 amino acids. The CDR3 protein is CASSDGFGYGYTF. CDR3 nucleotide sequence: TGTGCCAGCAGTGATGGGTTTGGCTATGGCTACACCTTC.

The V gene is TRBV5-1, the J gene TRBJ1-4; possibly TRBD1 for D (5 bases). Trimming removed 4 bases from V and 1 base from J, with 14 bases in between. The CDR3 consists of 16 residues. The germline gives CDR1 SGHRS, CDR2 YFSETQ. The CDR3: CASSDQGVGTNEKLFF. The DNA of the CDR3 is TGCGCCAGCAGCGACCAAGGGGTAGGAACTAATGAAAAACTGTTTTTT.

The sample holds a few counts of this clonotype. The chain joins TRBV7-2 to TRBJ1-6, with 7 bases matching TRBD1. V was pared by 0 bases and J by 6 bases, with 2 bases of the junction left unmatched. The germline V gene has CDR1 SGHTA and CDR2 FQGNSA. CDR3 length equals 15 residues. CDR3 sequence: CASSLAGQTNSPLHF. Written as DNA, the CDR3 is TGTGCCAGCAGCTTAGCGGGACAGACTAATTCACCCCTCCACTTT. Using reference TRBV7-2 and TRBJ1-6 for the parts outside the CDR3, the full variable domain is GAGVSQSPSNKVTEKGKDVELRCDPISGHTALYWYRQSLGQGLEFLIYFQGNSAPDKSGLPSDRFSAERTGGSVSTLTIQRTQQEDSAVYLCASSLAGQTNSPLHFGNGTRLTVT.

The chain carries TRBV24-1 and TRBJ2-5, with TRBD2 identical over 8 bases. V gave up 4 bases and J gave up 5 bases; unmatched junction bases: 14. Germline V gene data show CDR1 as KGHDR and CDR2 as SFDVKD. This CDR3 is built from 17 residues. The CDR3 loop is CATSENDQRELRETQYF. In DNA, the CDR3 is TGTGCCACCAGTGAAAACGACCAGCGGGAGTTACGGGAGACCCAGTACTTC.

The J gene is TRBJ2-7, the V gene TRBV25-1; 8 positions agree with TRBD1. The CDR3 has 14 amino acids. Germline lookup yields CDR1 MGHDK and CDR2 SYGVNS. CDR3 sequence (DNA): TGTGCTAGCTCGGGACAGGCTAGCTCCTACGAGCAGTACTTC. It specifies CASSGQASSYEQYF.

Regarding this clonotype: Its ends do not fully match the called genes, so a read error is possible. The chain couples TRBV24-1 to TRBJ1-2, with D uncertain. The V gene's germline CDR1 is KGHDR and CDR2 SFDVKD. The CDR3 runs to 13 residues. Here the CDR3 DNA reads TGTGCCAGCAGTGAATCTTTACACTATGGCTACACCTTC. It codes for CASSESLHYGYTF.

The genes are TRBV15 and TRBJ1-5; unclear D gene. CDR1 and CDR2 (germline): LNHNV, YYDKDF (reference sequence). The germline V and J ends were trimmed by 1 base and 6 bases, with 13 bases remaining between them. The length of the CDR3 is 15 residues. CDR3 nucleotides: TGTGCCACCAGCAGAGGATTCGGGGAGGGTCAGCCCCAGCATTTT. Translation gives CATSRGFGEGQPQHF.

The chain recombines TRBV2 with TRBJ2-7; 13 positions match TRBD2. CDR3 length equals 16 residues. Germline V lookup: CDR1 SNHLY, CDR2 FYNNEI. The ends lost 9 bases at V and 5 bases at J; junction bases unmatched: 13. CDR3 sequence reads: CASILGLAGERNEQYF. The CDR3 bases are TGTGCCAGTATTCTCGGACTAGCGGGAGAACGGAACGAGCAGTACTTC.

The sample holds a few counts of this clonotype. The chain uses TRBV18 and TRBJ2-1, with TRBD1 matching 8 bases. Germline CDR1 and CDR2: KGHSH and LQKENI. V was clipped by 3 bases and J by 2 bases; unmatched bases: 0. CDR3 size: 14 residues. The CDR3 bases are TGTGCCAGCTCACCGGACAGGGCCTACAATGAGCAGTTCTTC. This translates into CASSPDRAYNEQFF.

On this clonotype: One end of the junction varies from germline; a read error may be responsible. V and J are TRBV15 and TRBJ1-5; D gene unclear. Germline V gene data show CDR1 as LNHNV and CDR2 as YYDKDF (reference sequence). This CDR3 region has 14 residues. The CDR3 sequence is CATSPECSNQPQHF. CDR3 bases: TGTGCCACCAGCCCAGAATGTAGCAATCAGCCCCAGCACTTT.

This clonotype has a handful of counts. V usage is TRBV10-3 and J usage is TRBJ2-6; D remains unclear. Germline V gives CDR1 ENHRY, CDR2 SYGVKD. The CDR3 is made up of 16 amino acids. V was shortened by 5 bases and J by 0 bases, with 11 bases between the two germline ends. The CDR3 DNA follows: TGTGCCATCAGTAACGAATTTATCTCTGGGGCCAACGTCCTGACTTTC. It translates to CAISNEFISGANVLTF.

The rearrangement uses TRBV5-6 and TRBJ1-1; D perhaps matches TRBD1 (5 bases). Per the germline V gene, CDR1 is SGHDT and CDR2 is YYEEEE. V lost 7 bases, J lost 7 bases, and 17 bases lay in between. The CDR3 runs 13 residues. CDR3 loop: CASGRARPGEAFF. As DNA, the CDR3 is TGTGCCAGCGGCAGGGCGCGGCCCGGTGAAGCTTTCTTT.

The chain employs TRBV19 and TRBJ2-7; TRBD2 matches 9 bases. The CDR3 is made up of 17 amino acids. Germline V gives CDR1 LNHDA, CDR2 SQIVND (reference sequence). J lost 5 bases, V lost 0 bases, and 11 bases had no gene match. The CDR3 DNA follows: TGTGCCAGTAGTATAGATCTTAGCGGGAGCTTGACAGACGAGCAGTACTTC. Translated, it gives CASSIDLSGSLTDEQYF.

CDR3 sequence (DNA): TGCAGTGCACGGACAGGGAGCAGTGGCTACACCTTC. Protein product: CSARTGSSGYTF. The chain is built from TRBV20-1 and TRBJ1-2; 8 bases match TRBD1. Germline V gene data show CDR1 as DFQATT and CDR2 as SNEGSKA (reference sequence). Trimming at V came to 6 bases and at J to 7 bases, leaving 7 bases not matched to a gene. The CDR3 spans 12 residues.

The chain is built from TRBV29-1 and TRBJ2-5; maybe TRBD2 (5 bases). The CDR3 consists of 12 residues. From germline, CDR1 is SQVTM and CDR2 ANQGSEA. V lost 7 bases to trimming and J lost 5 bases, with 14 bases between them. CDR3 residues: CSAVDGGETQYF. The CDR3 DNA reads TGCAGCGCGGTAGACGGCGGGGAGACCCAGTACTTC.

The gene calls are TRBV24-1 and TRBJ2-2; unclear D gene. CDR3 length: 12 residues. Germline CDR1 is KGHDR and CDR2 is SFDVKD. The V gene lost 9 bases and the J gene lost 9 bases, with 13 bases spanning the gap. CDR3 sequence: CATSSRHRELFF. Written as DNA, the CDR3 is TGTGCCACCTCCTCACGGCACCGGGAGCTGTTTTTT.

This clonotype was recorded only once. The rearrangement uses TRBV10-3 and TRBJ2-7; D assignment may be TRBD1 or TRBD2 (6 bases each). The CDR3 sequence is 12 residues long. The V gene's germline CDR1 is ENHRY and CDR2 SYGVKD. The CDR3 sequence: CAGDMGLYEQYF. CDR3 nucleotide sequence: TGTGCTGGGGACATGGGACTCTACGAGCAGTACTTC.

CDR3 nucleotide sequence: TGTGCCATCAGTGAGTCCTCGGGGATGACTGAAGCTTTCTTT. As protein: CAISESSGMTEAFF. This chain connects TRBV10-3 to TRBJ1-1, with D unresolved. The V gene's germline CDR1 is ENHRY and CDR2 SYGVKD. The CDR3 spans 14 residues. Trimming left V 0 bases short and J 5 bases short, with 10 bases between.